The rows below give T cell receptor beta chains drawn from one sample of a study of T cell clones after liver transplantation. Sequencing used immunoSEQ multiplex PCR; TCRdb keeps in-frame clones, though not all of them. Counted here are tens of thousands of clones, 83% occurring once; the ten biggest clones make up 2.5% to 3%. Sequences were derived from CD4+ T cells from blood, sampled at the 22-month timepoint. Source of these receptors: a human patient who received a liver transplant. Some T cells may have originated in the graft donor. Each CDR3 is given with its conserved first and last residue.

V: TRBV10-2; length: 17; CDR3: CASSESLGQGGLGEQYF
V: TRBV7-9; length: 15; CDR3: CASSSGEAVNQPQHF
V: TRBV27; length: 15; CDR3: CASSLLSGTDNEQFF
V: TRBV27; length: 13; CDR3: CASSLSRGGGYTF
V: TRBV14; length: 14; CDR3: CASSQGRTRGELFF
V: TRBV7-9; length: 15; CDR3: CASSLHGQGLHEQYF
V: TRBV7-2; length: 14; CDR3: CASSSRDGSYEQYF
V: TRBV6-1; length: 13; CDR3: CASSTQSSSEQFF
V: TRBV4-2; length: 16; CDR3: CASSQVLAGGLNEQFF
V: TRBV19; length: 14; CDR3: CASSIALAGVFQYF
V: TRBV7-2; length: 15; CDR3: CASSLDGAENQPQHF
V: TRBV5-1; length: 15; CDR3: CASSLSLVKNDEQFF
V: TRBV25-1; length: 13; CDR3: CASSEWDTGELFF
V: TRBV19; length: 16; CDR3: CASSTLPAQPGVTQYF
V: TRBV11-2; length: 14; CDR3: CASSLAGQVHVLTF
V: TRBV6-5; length: 16; CDR3: CASSYYGTGSTGELFF
V: TRBV19; length: 18; CDR3: CASSSDRPRSSGANVLTF
V: TRBV7-2; length: 14; CDR3: CASSRGGRQPEAFF
V: TRBV7-9; length: 12; CDR3: CASSPSMETQYF
V: TRBV11-2; length: 11; CDR3: CASSLNYGYTF
V: TRBV4-1; length: 12; CDR3: CASSQDNSPLHF
V: TRBV21-1; length: 12; CDR3: CASSSAGQVYTF
V: TRBV21-1; length: 18; CDR3: CASSKGGTPPTTYNEQFF
V: TRBV30; length: 14; CDR3: CAWDRGGIRNEQFF
V: TRBV4-1; length: 16; CDR3: CASSRPAMSSYNEQFF
V: TRBV5-1; length: 13; CDR3: CASSAQGRETQYF
V: TRBV7-2; length: 13; CDR3: CASSTRGGQPQHF
V: TRBV7-2; length: 15; CDR3: CASSLGTGSAQPQHF
V: TRBV7-9; length: 17; CDR3: CASSASTGGWSTDTQYF
V: TRBV5-7; length: 14; CDR3: CARCLRGRNSPLHF
V: TRBV4-3; length: 16; CDR3: CASSQDSPRGTYGYTF
V: TRBV5-1; length: 14; CDR3: CAVRDRVNTGELFF
V: TRBV9; length: 15; CDR3: CASSVGADSGKGLFF
V: TRBV7-2; length: 14; CDR3: CASREGLAGNEQFF
V: TRBV5-5; length: 13; CDR3: CASSGTATDTQYF
V: TRBV4-2; length: 15; CDR3: CASSQVPGRDSPLHF
V: TRBV12-5; length: 12; CDR3: CASGLVLFEQYF
V: TRBV6-6; length: 14; CDR3: CASTLGAKNEKLFF
V: TRBV7-2; length: 15; CDR3: CASSFRLAGADTQYF
V: TRBV4-1; length: 19; CDR3: CASSQGGLGGDIAKNIQYF
V: TRBV18; length: 16; CDR3: CASSPSRQRNTGELFF
V: TRBV28; length: 12; CDR3: CASSKGVETQYF
V: TRBV5-1; length: 15; CDR3: CASSLEGQGSQPQHF
V: TRBV18; length: 12; CDR3: CASSPGRETQYF
V: TRBV5-4; length: 13; CDR3: CASSLGRGYGYTF
V: TRBV18; length: 15; CDR3: CASSPPTSGGNEQFF
V: TRBV28; length: 16; CDR3: CASSSSDRIKNQPQHF
V: TRBV5-1; length: 13; CDR3: CASSLRYGGELFF
V: TRBV19; length: 13; CDR3: CASSIATNNEQFF